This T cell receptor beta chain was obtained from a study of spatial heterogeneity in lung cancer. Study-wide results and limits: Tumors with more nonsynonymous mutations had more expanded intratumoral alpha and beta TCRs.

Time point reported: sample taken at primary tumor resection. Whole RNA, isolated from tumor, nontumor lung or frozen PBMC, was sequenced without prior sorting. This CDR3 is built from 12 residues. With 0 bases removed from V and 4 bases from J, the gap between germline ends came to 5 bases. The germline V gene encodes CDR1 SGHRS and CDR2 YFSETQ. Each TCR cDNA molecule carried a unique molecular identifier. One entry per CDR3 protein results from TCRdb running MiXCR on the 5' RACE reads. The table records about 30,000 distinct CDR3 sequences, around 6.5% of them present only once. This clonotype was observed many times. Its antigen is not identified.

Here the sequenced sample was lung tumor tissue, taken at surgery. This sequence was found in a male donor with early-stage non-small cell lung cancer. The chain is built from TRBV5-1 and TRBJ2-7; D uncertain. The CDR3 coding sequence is TGCGCCAGCAGCTTGGATCGGTACGAGCAGTACTTC. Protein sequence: CASSLDRYEQYF.